One and the same sample provided the 25 T cell receptor beta chains below, sequenced in a study of high-grade serous ovarian cancer treatment subgroups. Tumor samples were taken before definitive surgery or chemotherapy. Using immunoSEQ multiplex PCR, the repertoire was profiled, and TCRdb retains in-frame clones only, with some absent. Here the sample spans fewer than 35,000 clones, about 81% being singletons. Specimen: tumor tissue. These receptor sequences come from a human donor with high-grade serous ovarian cancer.

This clone was detected only once. The chain links TRBV2 to TRBJ1-2; possible D gene TRBD1, 5 bases. The CDR3 contains 12 residues. Germline assignment: CDR1 SNHLY and CDR2 FYNNEI. Trimming stripped 1 base from V and 5 bases from J, with 5 bases between. The CDR3 nucleotides are TGTGCCAGCAGTGAAGGGGGGTATGGCTACACCTTC. It specifies CASSEGGYGYTF.

The chain is built from TRBV2 and TRBJ1-5; no clear D. The germline gives CDR1 SNHLY, CDR2 FYNNEI. CDR3 size: 14 residues. V was cut by 3 bases and J by 4 bases, with 10 bases left in between. CDR3 coding DNA: TGTGCCAGCAGTGAGCAGGTGGGGAATCAGCCCCAGCATTTT. Protein sequence: CASSEQVGNQPQHF.

This clone was observed once. The genes are TRBV11-2 and TRBJ2-3; 9 nucleotides match TRBD2. The germline CDR1 and CDR2 sequences are SGHAT and FQNNGV. The V segment lost 4 bases and the J segment 4 bases; nucleotides outside the gene matches: 6. The CDR3 contains 15 residues. CDR3 nucleotide sequence: TGTGCCAGCAGCTCTAGCGGGACCTCCTCAGATACGCAGTATTTT. This translates into CASSSSGTSSDTQYF.

About this clone itself: An end of the junction differs from the germline gene, which may be a read error. This chain links TRBV7-6 with TRBJ1-2; D not resolved. CDR1 is SGHVS and CDR2 is FNYEAQ in the germline V gene. This CDR3 comprises 14 residues. CDR3 residues: CASSIGRTSPPLYF. CDR3 DNA sequence: TGTGCCAGCAGCATAGGACGGACCTCACCACCCCTATACTTC.

The rearrangement uses TRBV5-1 and TRBJ2-2; 7 positions agree with TRBD2. Germline V lookup: CDR1 SGHRS, CDR2 YFSETQ. The V gene end was trimmed by 4 bases and the J gene end by 6 bases; junction bases not matched to a gene: 6. The CDR3 loop spans 14 amino acids. The CDR3 DNA reads TGCGCCAGCAGCCCCTCGGGGGGTTCCGGGGAGCTGTTTTTT. Encoded protein: CASSPSGGSGELFF.

This clone was picked up a small number of times. The CDR3 coding sequence is TGTGCCAGCAGTGCAGGACAGGTACTCTATGGCTACACCTTC. Protein sequence: CASSAGQVLYGYTF. V is TRBV2 and J is TRBJ1-2; 7 bases align to TRBD1. V gave up 4 bases and J gave up 4 bases; unmatched junction bases: 6. CDR1 and CDR2 (germline): SNHLY, FYNNEI. CDR3 size: 14 residues.

The gene calls are TRBV5-1 and TRBJ2-1; D is possibly TRBD2 (5 bases). CDR3 size: 15 residues. V lost 4 bases to trimming and J lost 0 bases, with 11 bases between them. CDR1 is SGHRS, CDR2 YFSETQ, per germline. CDR3 in amino acids: CASSLSGNSYNEQFF. Written as DNA, the CDR3 is TGCGCCAGCAGCCTGAGCGGTAACTCCTACAATGAGCAGTTCTTC.

The J gene is TRBJ1-1, the V gene TRBV11-3; maybe TRBD1 (5 bases). The CDR3 covers 13 residues. Germline V gives CDR1 SGHNT, CDR2 YENEEA. V was trimmed by 3 bases and J by 4 bases, leaving 9 bases between them. The CDR3 loop is CASSFLTGTEAFF. As DNA, the CDR3 is TGTGCCAGCAGCTTCCTTACAGGCACTGAAGCTTTCTTT. The full variable domain, rest sourced from reference TRBV11-3 and TRBJ1-1, is EAGVVQSPRYKIIEKKQPVAFWCNPISGHNTLYWYLQNLGQGPELLIRYENEEAVDDSQLPKDRFSAERLKGVDSTLKIQPAELGDSAVYLCASSFLTGTEAFFGQGTRLTVV.

V is TRBV10-3 and J is TRBJ2-5; 8 bases are a match to TRBD1. CDR1 and CDR2 from the germline V gene are ENHRY and SYGVKD. The CDR3 is 12 residues long. The junction had 2 bases not matched to a gene; V was cut back by 6 bases and J by 5 bases. CDR3 bases: TGTGCCATCAGGACAGGGGTTGAGACCCAGTACTTC. This gives the protein CAIRTGVETQYF.

This CDR3 is CASPRDRVAGELFF. The CDR3 nucleotides are TGTGCCAGCCCCCGGGACAGGGTCGCCGGGGAGCTGTTTTTT. The V call is TRBV6-1, the J call TRBJ2-2, with 9 bases aligning to TRBD1. The CDR3 sequence is 14 residues long. Germline V lookup: CDR1 MNHNS, CDR2 SASEGT. V shed 8 bases, J shed 6 bases, and the junction held 7 bases outside the gene matches.

Details on this clone: Other nucleotide sequences in the sample specify the same CDR3. V and J are TRBV19 and TRBJ2-7; 10 nucleotides align to TRBD2. From germline, CDR1 is LNHDA and CDR2 SQIVND (reference sequence). This CDR3 region has 14 residues. V was pared by 3 bases and J by 2 bases, with 1 base of the junction left unmatched. The CDR3 region is CASSIGLAAYEQYF. The CDR3 DNA is TGTGCCAGTAGTATCGGACTAGCGGCCTACGAGCAGTACTTC.

This clone occurred once. The gene calls are TRBV27 and TRBJ1-2; no definite D call. The V end lost 7 bases, the J end lost 7 bases, and 16 bases lay between the germline ends. The CDR3 consists of 13 residues. CDR1 and CDR2 (germline): MNHEY, SMNVEV (reference sequence). The CDR3 DNA follows: TGTGCCAGCAAACTCAAGCGGTCGGGTGGCTACACCTTC. Its translation is CASKLKRSGGYTF.

This clone has a handful of counts. The chain couples TRBV7-2 to TRBJ2-2; D ambiguous. Trimming shortened V by 2 bases and J by 8 bases, and 9 bases separated the two germline ends. CDR1 is SGHTA and CDR2 is FQGNSA in the germline V gene. This CDR3 comprises 13 residues. The DNA for the CDR3 is TGTGCCAGCAGCTTATCCCACTCTGGGGAGCTGTTTTTT. Residues: CASSLSHSGELFF.

This clone was counted only a few times. The CDR3, as DNA: TGTGCCACCAGCAGAGATCAGGGCGGGAGCTCCTACGAGCAGTACTTC. Its translation: CATSRDQGGSSYEQYF. The chain is built from TRBV15 and TRBJ2-7; 7 bases agree with TRBD2. J was trimmed by 0 bases and V by 0 bases; bases with no gene match: 5. The CDR3 consists of 16 residues. Per germline, CDR1 LNHNV and CDR2 YYDKDF (reference sequence).

The rearrangement uses TRBV9 and TRBJ2-1; 8 bases align to TRBD2. The CDR3 runs 16 residues. Per the germline V gene, CDR1 is SGDLS and CDR2 is YYNGEE. J lost 5 bases, V lost 0 bases, and 7 bases had no gene match. CDR3 bases: TGTGCCAGCAGCGTAGTCGGTCTAGCGGGTGACAATGAGCAGTTCTTC. As protein: CASSVVGLAGDNEQFF.

The chain uses TRBV27 and TRBJ2-1, with 11 bases fitting TRBD2. This CDR3 is 16 amino acids long. Germline values: CDR1 MNHEY, CDR2 SMNVEV (reference sequence). With 5 bases clipped from V and 4 bases from J, the junction kept 7 bases outside the gene matches. CDR3 residues: CASSRLTSGKYNEQFF. The CDR3 DNA is TGTGCCAGCAGTCGCCTGACTAGCGGGAAATACAATGAGCAGTTCTTC.

The J gene is TRBJ2-5, the V gene TRBV14, with 11 positions matching TRBD2. This CDR3 region has 16 residues. The germline V gene encodes CDR1 SGHDN and CDR2 FVKESK. J lost 6 bases, V lost 4 bases, and 10 bases had no gene match. CDR3 nucleotide sequence: TGTGCCAGCAGCCTTATAGCGGGAGGGCCTAAAAAGACCCAGTACTTC. Protein product: CASSLIAGGPKKTQYF.

The chain uses TRBV2 and TRBJ2-5; 14 nucleotides line up with TRBD2. The CDR3 sequence is 17 residues long. Trimming took 7 bases from V and 5 from J; bases not matched to a gene: 12. The germline CDR1 and CDR2 sequences are SNHLY and FYNNEI. The CDR3 loop reads CASNLGLAGVGAETQYF. CDR3 nucleotide sequence: TGTGCCAGCAATTTGGGACTAGCGGGAGTTGGGGCGGAGACCCAGTACTTC.

This chain joins TRBV7-9 and TRBJ2-6; TRBD1 aligns across 9 bases. With 5 bases clipped from V and 0 bases from J, the junction kept 8 bases outside the gene matches. The CDR3 is 18 residues long. Per germline, CDR1 SEHNR and CDR2 FQNEAQ (reference sequence). Here the CDR3 reads CASSLTGTGISGANVLTF. The CDR3 DNA reads TGTGCCAGCAGCCTCACCGGGACAGGGATCTCTGGGGCCAACGTCCTGACTTTC.

The chain uses TRBV2 and TRBJ2-7; D is ambiguous. Looked up from germline, CDR1 is SNHLY and CDR2 is FYNNEI. Between the trimmed V and J ends, which lost 6 bases and 1 base, there was a span of 10 bases. CDR3 length equals 13 residues. The CDR3 coding sequence is TGTGCCAGCAGATTGAGTAGGTCCTACGAGCAGTACTTC. Translated, it gives CASRLSRSYEQYF.

This chain links TRBV5-1 with TRBJ2-6; D possibly uses TRBD1 or TRBD2 (5 bases each). Trimming shortened V by 5 bases and J by 2 bases, and 8 bases separated the two germline ends. Looked up from germline, CDR1 is SGHRS and CDR2 is YFSETQ. The CDR3 has 14 amino acids. For the CDR3, the DNA is TGCGCCAGCAGTACGGGACCTGGGGCCAACGTCCTGACTTTC. This encodes CASSTGPGANVLTF.

The gene calls are TRBV13 and TRBJ2-3; unclear D gene. CDR3 size: 14 residues. CDR1 PRHDT and CDR2 FYEKMQ come from the germline V gene (reference sequence). Between the trimmed V and J ends, which lost 5 bases and 7 bases, there was a span of 16 bases. The CDR3 nucleotides are TGTGCCAGCAGCCAACTCCGAGCTCCGTATACGCAGTATTTT. It yields the protein CASSQLRAPYTQYF. Based on the CDR3 plus reference TRBV13 and TRBJ2-3, the full variable domain is AAGVIQSPRHLIKEKRETATLKCYPIPRHDTVYWYQQGPGQDPQFLISFYEKMQSDKGSIPDRFSAQQFSDYHSELNMSSLELGDSALYFCASSQLRAPYTQYFGPGTRLTVL.

This chain uses TRBV2 with TRBJ2-5; 8 nucleotides align to TRBD1. This CDR3 region has 14 residues. CDR1 is SNHLY, CDR2 FYNNEI, per germline. Germline trimming cut 4 bases from V and 3 bases from J; bases unmatched to any gene: 4. The CDR3 DNA is TGTGCCAGCAGTGGACAGGGGTTCAAAGAGACCCAGTACTTC. It translates to CASSGQGFKETQYF.

The table lists this clone with a few counts. The chain is built from TRBV7-2 and TRBJ1-5; 7 nucleotides align to TRBD1. V shed 3 bases and J 4 bases; nucleotides not matched to a gene: 3. The CDR3 contains 14 residues. CDR1 SGHTA and CDR2 FQGNSA come from the germline V gene. CDR3 sequence: CASSFGTANQPQHF. For the CDR3, the DNA is TGTGCCAGCAGCTTTGGGACAGCTAATCAGCCCCAGCATTTT.

This rearrangement joins TRBV5-6 to TRBJ1-2; 10 bases agree with TRBD1. Germline V gene lookup returns CDR1 SGHDT and CDR2 YYEEEE. This CDR3 has 18 residues. Unmatched junction bases numbered 14, after V lost 4 bases and J lost 2 bases. CDR3 coding DNA: TGTGCCAGCAGCCACGGAATGGGACAGGGGCTTGGGAACTATGGCTACACCTTC. Translating gives CASSHGMGQGLGNYGYTF.